The 25 T cell receptor beta chains below all came from one sample that was sequenced in a study of blood T cell repertoires in COVID-19 (dated by TCRdb to 2018 to 2021). Receptor amplification or capture employed the immunoSEQ multiplex PCR assay. The table was pulled from immuneACCESS by TCRdb, which kept in-frame rearrangements only. Such tables lose some clones; where checked, under half of the loss comes from unresolved V genes, and the rest has no known cause. Recorded for this sample are 65,000 to 90,000 clones; over 75% of them occurred a single time. The ten largest clones add up to less than 9% of the sample. Sequencing input: peripheral blood. The receptors stem from a human donor in a cohort sampled during active COVID-19.

This sequence joins TRBV5-1 and TRBJ2-3; 7 nucleotides match TRBD1. After removal of 4 bases from V and 0 bases from J, the junction contained 5 bases not matched to a gene. The CDR3 runs to 15 residues. Germline V gene data show CDR1 as SGHRS and CDR2 as YFSETQ. The chain's CDR3 is CASSLQGRSTDTQYF. The CDR3 bases are TGCGCCAGCAGCCTACAGGGGCGGAGCACAGATACGCAGTATTTT.

The chain combines TRBV27 with TRBJ2-3; 14 bases align to TRBD2. Germline CDR1 is MNHEY and CDR2 is SMNVEV (reference sequence). The CDR3 covers 18 residues. V lost 7 bases to trimming and J lost 4 bases; unmatched junction nucleotides: 13. CDR3: CASTPHLTSGGAPDTQYF. Written as DNA, the CDR3 is TGTGCCAGCACCCCCCACCTGACTAGCGGGGGGGCACCAGATACGCAGTATTTT.

The rearrangement links TRBV5-1 to TRBJ2-1; 10 nucleotides align to TRBD1. The V gene's germline CDR1 is SGHRS and CDR2 YFSETQ. V was clipped by 8 bases and J by 4 bases; unmatched bases: 15. The CDR3 covers 17 residues. The CDR3 sequence: CASAEGTGVTFYNEQFF. DNA of the CDR3: TGCGCCAGTGCTGAGGGGACAGGGGTCACCTTTTACAATGAGCAGTTCTTC.

V and J are TRBV14 and TRBJ2-5; D uncertain. Looked up from germline, CDR1 is SGHDN and CDR2 is FVKESK. Trimming took off 1 base at V and 5 bases at J, with 8 bases between the two ends. This CDR3 contains 13 residues. The DNA of the CDR3 is TGTGCCAGCAGCCAAGTTCTCTCGGAGACCCAGTACTTC. This translates into CASSQVLSETQYF.

This chain links TRBV30 with TRBJ1-6; 8 bases agree with TRBD1. The J segment lost 7 bases and the V segment lost 0 bases, leaving 5 bases of the junction unmatched. CDR1 and CDR2 from the germline V gene are GTSNPN and SVGIG (reference sequence). The CDR3 covers 15 residues. CDR3 protein: CAWSVDRAENSPLHF. The DNA of the CDR3 is TGTGCCTGGAGTGTGGACAGGGCGGAAAATTCACCCCTCCACTTT.

The rearrangement joins TRBV9 to TRBJ2-2, with a possible D match to TRBD1 (6 bases). The CDR3 contains 16 residues. Germline values: CDR1 SGDLS, CDR2 YYNGEE. V lost 0 bases to trimming and J lost 7 bases, with 16 bases between them. CDR3 protein: CASSVELRGFDGELFF. The CDR3 DNA reads TGTGCCAGCAGCGTAGAGCTCAGGGGCTTCGACGGGGAGCTGTTTTTT.

This chain joins TRBV6-1 and TRBJ2-5; D ambiguous. This CDR3 has 13 residues. The V end lost 1 base, the J end lost 6 bases, and 9 bases lay between the germline ends. Germline V gene data show CDR1 as MNHNS and CDR2 as SASEGT. The CDR3 sequence: CASSEGIEQTQYF. For the CDR3, the DNA is TGTGCCAGCAGTGAAGGAATAGAACAGACCCAGTACTTC.

J is TRBJ1-3 and V is TRBV3-1 (or the pseudogene TRBV3-2); D gene uncertain. CDR1 and CDR2 from the germline V gene are LGHDT and YNNKEL (reference sequence). V was clipped by 3 bases and J by 1 base, with 16 bases between them. The CDR3 spans 17 residues. Here the CDR3 reads CASSQEWSRGSGNTIYF. CDR3 DNA sequence: TGTGCCAGCAGCCAGGAATGGAGCCGAGGGTCTGGAAACACCATATATTTT.

The gene calls are TRBV6-5 and TRBJ1-1; TRBD1 agrees at 8 bases. The CDR3 has 14 residues. Unmatched junction bases numbered 2, after V lost 0 bases and J lost 5 bases. Germline CDR1 reads MNHEY; CDR2 reads SVGAGI. In nucleotides, the CDR3 is TGTGCCAGCAGTTACTCGGGGACAGGAACTGAAGCTTTCTTT. This encodes CASSYSGTGTEAFF.

This rearrangement joins TRBV25-1 to TRBJ1-1, with D perhaps matching TRBD1 (5 bases). The ends were cut back, 1 base at V and 2 bases at J, with 11 bases in the middle. Germline CDR1 is MGHDK and CDR2 is SYGVNS. The CDR3 is made up of 15 amino acids. CDR3 residues: CASSELGPKNTEAFF. The CDR3 region has the DNA TGTGCCAGCAGTGAATTGGGGCCGAAAAACACTGAAGCTTTCTTT.

V is TRBV7-9 and J is TRBJ2-1; the D gene is possibly TRBD1 (5 bases). The CDR3 is made up of 16 amino acids. The V gene lost 2 bases and the J gene lost 7 bases, with 18 bases spanning the gap. Germline assignment: CDR1 SEHNR and CDR2 FQNEAQ (reference sequence). The CDR3 DNA reads as TGTGCCAGCAGCTTAAACCAGCCAGGGTTACGAAATGAGCAGTTCTTC. Its protein product is CASSLNQPGLRNEQFF.

This rearrangement joins TRBV19 to TRBJ1-6; no firm D call. Trimming removed 6 bases from V and 0 bases from J, with 9 bases in between. Germline CDR1 and CDR2: LNHDA and SQIVND (reference sequence). The CDR3 is made up of 15 amino acids. The DNA of the CDR3 is TGTGCCAGTAGGTCACCTAGCTCCTATAATTCACCCCTCCACTTT. Encoded protein: CASRSPSSYNSPLHF.

The gene calls are TRBV2 and TRBJ1-1; 8 bases are a match to TRBD1. V dropped 7 bases and J dropped 4; count of bases not matched to a gene: 5. Germline CDR1 and CDR2: SNHLY and FYNNEI. The CDR3 covers 13 residues. The CDR3, as DNA: TGTGCCAGCAAGCGGACAGGGAGCACTGAAGCTTTCTTT. As protein: CASKRTGSTEAFF.

V gene TRBV6-2 or TRBV6-3 combines with J gene TRBJ2-7; maybe TRBD2 (5 bases). Germline V lookup: CDR1 MNHEY, CDR2 SVGEGT. There are 14 residues in the CDR3. The V end lost 2 bases, the J end lost 1 base, and 9 bases lay between the germline ends. CDR3 amino acids: CASSYTDWSYEQYF. DNA for the CDR3: TGTGCCAGCAGTTACACGGACTGGTCCTACGAGCAGTACTTC.

V gene TRBV29-1 combines with J gene TRBJ2-5; TRBD2 aligns across 10 bases. The ends lost 5 bases at V and 5 bases at J; junction bases unmatched: 2. The CDR3 is 12 residues long. CDR1 and CDR2 from the germline V gene are SQVTM and ANQGSEA. The chain's CDR3 is CSVSGGAETQYF. The CDR3 coding sequence is TGCAGCGTTAGCGGGGGGGCCGAGACCCAGTACTTC.

The chain couples TRBV14 to TRBJ1-4, with D possibly TRBD1 on 6 matching bases. Germline V gene lookup returns CDR1 SGHDN and CDR2 FVKESK. V was clipped by 4 bases and J by 5 bases, with 11 bases between them. The CDR3 length is 14 residues. The CDR3, as DNA: TGTGCCAGCAGCCGACAGGCCCGAAATGAAAAACTGTTTTTT. It encodes CASSRQARNEKLFF.

The chain couples TRBV6-5 to TRBJ1-1; D possibly corresponds to TRBD1 (6 bases). In germline, CDR1 is MNHEY, CDR2 SVGAGI. The ends were cut back, 4 bases at V and 6 bases at J, with 18 bases in the middle. There are 15 residues in the CDR3. CDR3 sequence reads: CASSSDTGRGAEAFF. For the CDR3, the DNA is TGTGCCAGCAGTTCAGATACAGGGAGAGGAGCTGAAGCTTTCTTT.

This chain's CDR3 is CASREGGQSTDTQYF. The CDR3 DNA follows: TGTGCCAGCAGAGAGGGCGGACAGTCCACAGATACGCAGTATTTT. The chain links TRBV28 to TRBJ2-3; maybe TRBD1 (6 bases). The ends were cut back, 6 bases at V and 2 bases at J, with 15 bases in the middle. Germline V gene data show CDR1 as MDHEN and CDR2 as SYDVKM. This CDR3 is 15 amino acids long. The whole variable domain, remainder taken from reference TRBV28 and TRBJ2-3, is DVKVTQSSRYLVKRTGEKVFLECVQDMDHENMFWYRQDPGLGLRLIYFSYDVKMKEKGDIPEGYSVSREKKERFSLILESASTNQTSMYLCASREGGQSTDTQYFGPGTRLTVL.

This clone was seen a handful of times. V is TRBV5-5 and J is TRBJ2-7, with 7 bases lining up with TRBD1. V trimming: 2 bases; J trimming: 2 bases; junction bases outside the gene matches: 10. Germline CDR1 and CDR2: SGHKS and YYEKEE (reference sequence). The CDR3 covers 16 residues. The CDR3 sequence: CASSLGQAGPPYEQYF. For the CDR3, the DNA is TGTGCCAGCAGCTTAGGACAGGCCGGACCTCCCTACGAGCAGTACTTC.

V usage is TRBV4-3 and J usage is TRBJ1-5; D unresolved. This CDR3 is built from 15 residues. The germline V gene has CDR1 LGHNA and CDR2 YSLEER. Trimming stripped 0 bases from V and 6 bases from J, with 12 bases between. The CDR3 region has the DNA TGCGCCAGCAGCCAAGAGGCTGCGGGAGCTCAGCCCCAGCATTTT. It codes for CASSQEAAGAQPQHF.

The chain combines TRBV6-2 or TRBV6-3 with TRBJ2-1; TRBD1 matches at 9 bases. Germline CDR1 MNHEY, CDR2 SVGEGT. Trimming removed 0 bases from V and 3 bases from J; junction bases left unmatched: 6. The CDR3 runs 17 residues. CDR3 DNA sequence: TGTGCCAGCAGTTACTCCTGGAACAGGGGGCTCTACAATGAGCAGTTCTTC. Amino acid sequence: CASSYSWNRGLYNEQFF.

This rearrangement joins TRBV5-1 to TRBJ2-1, with 8 positions matching TRBD2. V was clipped by 4 bases and J by 5 bases; unmatched bases: 11. CDR1 and CDR2 (germline): SGHRS, YFSETQ. The CDR3 runs 16 residues. The DNA for the CDR3 is TGCGCCAGCAGCGCGGGCTTGCTAGCGGGTCACAATGAGCAGTTCTTC. Translation: CASSAGLLAGHNEQFF.

The gene calls are TRBV19 and TRBJ2-4; TRBD1 matches at 12 bases. CDR1 and CDR2 from the germline V gene are LNHDA and SQIVND (reference sequence). The ends lost 5 bases at V and 7 bases at J; junction bases unmatched: 9. The CDR3 runs to 16 residues. The CDR3 protein is CASSHAGQGAENIQYF. CDR3 nucleotide sequence: TGTGCCAGTAGTCATGCGGGACAGGGGGCGGAGAACATTCAGTACTTC.

The chain links TRBV28 to TRBJ2-7; D gene uncertain. The CDR3 is 15 amino acids. Germline CDR1 MDHEN, CDR2 SYDVKM. Trimming stripped 5 bases from V and 0 bases from J, with 14 bases between. The chain's CDR3 is CASSTPQVSSYEQYF. The CDR3 nucleotides read TGTGCCAGCAGTACCCCCCAGGTTAGCTCCTACGAGCAGTACTTC.

The chain couples TRBV13 to TRBJ1-6; tentative D call: TRBD1 (6 bases). The ends were cut back, 2 bases at V and 11 bases at J, with 16 bases in the middle. Germline V gene data show CDR1 as PRHDT and CDR2 as FYEKMQ (reference sequence). There are 15 residues in the CDR3. The CDR3 sequence is CASSLSGHNGAPLHF. The CDR3 bases are TGTGCCAGCAGCTTATCGGGACATAACGGGGCACCCCTCCACTTT.